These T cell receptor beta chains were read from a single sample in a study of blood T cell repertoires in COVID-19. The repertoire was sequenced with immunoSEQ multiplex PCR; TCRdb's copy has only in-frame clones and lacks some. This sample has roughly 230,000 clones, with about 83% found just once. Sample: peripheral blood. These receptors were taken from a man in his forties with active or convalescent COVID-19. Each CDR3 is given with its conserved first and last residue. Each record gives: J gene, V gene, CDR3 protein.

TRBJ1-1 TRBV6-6 CATQTGNTEAFF
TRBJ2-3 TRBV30 CAWRPLAGGGSTDTQYF
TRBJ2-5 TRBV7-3 CASSPTSGETQYF
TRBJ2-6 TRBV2 CASSDNWANVLTF
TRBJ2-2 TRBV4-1 CASSQRVGTGELFF
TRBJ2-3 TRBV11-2 CASSFTDSPTDTQYF
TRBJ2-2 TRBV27 CASSLGQANTGELFF
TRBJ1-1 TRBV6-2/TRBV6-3 CASSNLIRGAAPEAFF
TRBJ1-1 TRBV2 CASSSGTGNEAFF
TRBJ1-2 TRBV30 CAWSRQGRGYTF
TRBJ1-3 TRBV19 CASSGGTGGYPGNTIYF
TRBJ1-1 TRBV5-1 CASSAEPTGTRAFF
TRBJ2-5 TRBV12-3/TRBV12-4 CASSTGPQETQYF
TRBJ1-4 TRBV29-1 CSVVAWDEKLFF
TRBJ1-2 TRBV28 CASSLTGYYGYTF
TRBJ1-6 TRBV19 CASSIVQGADNSPLHF
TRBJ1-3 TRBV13 CASSFGRGGNTIYF
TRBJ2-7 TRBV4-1 CASSPGQGEYEQYF
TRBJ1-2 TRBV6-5 CASSRRTEANYGYTF
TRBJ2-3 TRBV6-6 CASSYSQGYTDTQYF
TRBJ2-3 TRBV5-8 CASSLAGASTDTQYF
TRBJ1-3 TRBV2 CASSGLIGVSGNTIYF
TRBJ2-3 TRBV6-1 CASRRTSGAGDTQYF
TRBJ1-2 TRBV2 CASSLNRENYGYTF
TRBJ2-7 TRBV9 CASSVGGTAGDEQYF
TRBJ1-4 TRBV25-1 CASSIQGSGEKLFF
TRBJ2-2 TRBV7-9 CASTVGTRNTGELFF
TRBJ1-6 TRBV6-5 CASKTGLYSPLHF
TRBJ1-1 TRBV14 CASSQVRPKETTAFF